The clone carrying this T cell receptor (beta chain) was seen a few times. What it binds is not known. These data come from a study of blood T cells in healthy people across ages. Study observations and caveats: Long-lived and aged donors differed, with more naive CD4+ cells and higher diversity in the long-lived.

Germline CDR1 ENHRY, CDR2 SYGVKD. The CDR3 runs to 14 residues. V trimming: 8 bases; J trimming: 5 bases; junction bases outside the gene matches: 10. PCR was performed a second time for 7 to 11 cycles using a sample-barcoded 5' primer and a J-beta primer mix. TCRdb passed the 5' RACE reads through MiXCR, listing each CDR3 protein once. Altogether 1,300,000 or so distinct CDR3 sequences are present, around 59% being singletons, with the ten largest covering about 6.3%. This chain joins TRBV10-3 and TRBJ1-1, with 8 bases lining up with TRBD1. This clonotype was obtained from a man between 18 and 35 years old in good health. Input material: blood. The CDR3 DNA reads TGTGCCATCCCTTACGACAGGGGTCGTACTGAAGCTTTCTTT. It encodes CAIPYDRGRTEAFF.